The subject of this entry is one TCR beta chain. As yet, its antigen is unknown. The source of the sample is a study of lymphopenia after photon versus proton radiotherapy. Sequencing was performed with immunoSEQ multiplex PCR; in TCRdb, only in-frame clones are kept and a portion is missing. The table has about 60,000 clones, roughly 80% seen once; the top ten hold about 1.9%. Study results and limitations: Photon-treated patients lost naive T cells and TCR diversity; proton-treated stayed stable.

The germline gives CDR1 KGHSH, CDR2 LQKENI. The CDR3 is 13 residues long. Trimming took 6 bases from V and 5 from J; bases not matched to a gene: 5. The sequence was collected from a man aged 55 to 70 with pancreatic cancer. The chain links TRBV18 to TRBJ2-5; TRBD1 matches 8 bases. This specimen was peripheral blood, taken from a patient treated with proton-based radiotherapy. CDR3 sequence: CASSGQGGETQYF. CDR3 sequence (DNA): TGTGCCAGCTCCGGACAGGGTGGGGAGACCCAGTACTTC.